Below are 3 T cell receptor beta chains sequenced from a single sample in a study of CD8 T cells in ankylosing spondylitis. Study-level points and caveats: Characteristic, it appeared, of ankylosing spondylitis blood was a TCR beta motif of about eight highly homologous variants.

No antigen has been assigned to these receptors. Via MiXCR, TCRdb re-called the 5' RACE reads, giving one row per CDR3 protein. There are roughly 450,000 distinct CDR3 sequences in the sample; roughly 26% occur only once, and roughly 1% lies in the top ten. Sequenced sample: blood, either unsorted or a sorted T cell fraction (not recorded which). Receptors originate from a male donor with ankylosing spondylitis.

The V call is TRBV7-9, the J call TRBJ1-2, with TRBD1 as a possible D gene (6 bases). From germline, CDR1 is SEHNR and CDR2 FQNEAQ (reference sequence). V was pared by 7 bases and J by 5 bases, with 17 bases between. This CDR3 has 14 amino acids. CDR3 nucleotide sequence: TGTGCCAGCACCTACGGACAGAGCCAATATGGCTACACCTTC. Translation: CASTYGQSQYGYTF.

V and J are TRBV7-9 and TRBJ2-1; D might be TRBD1 or TRBD2, each matching 5 bases. The CDR3 runs to 14 residues. Germline V gene lookup returns CDR1 SEHNR and CDR2 FQNEAQ (reference sequence). The V gene lost 0 bases and the J gene lost 11 bases, with 14 bases spanning the gap. The CDR3 DNA reads as TGTGCCAGCAGCTTAGCGGCTAGGTTGGGACAGCAGTTCTTC. Its translation: CASSLAARLGQQFF.

The chain uses TRBV12-3 or TRBV12-4 and TRBJ2-1; D unclear. Trimming removed 2 bases at V and 9 bases at J, with 2 bases between. There are 10 residues in the CDR3. The CDR3 DNA sequence: TGTGCCAGCAGTTTATTTGAGCAGTTCTTC. This codes for CASSLFEQFF.